These 18 T cell receptor beta chains originate from one sample sequenced in a study of blood T cell repertoires in COVID-19 (TCRdb year 2020). Libraries came from the immunoSEQ multiplex PCR assay. Not all clones reach the TCRdb copy of this immuneACCESS table, which keeps in-frame sequences only. Checked studies attribute under half of the gap to unresolved V genes and leave the rest unexplained. Counted in this sample were about 40,000 clones; approximately 90% of them appeared once. Roughly 18% of the sample comes from the top ten. Specimen: peripheral blood. These receptor sequences come from a man between 50 and 59 years old in a cohort sampled during active COVID-19.

V and J are TRBV11-2 and TRBJ2-2; D remains ambiguous. The CDR3 runs to 15 residues. From germline, CDR1 is SGHAT and CDR2 FQNNGV. Trimming shortened V by 5 bases and J by 3 bases, and 13 bases separated the two germline ends. CDR3 loop: CASSNRHLYTGELFF. CDR3 nucleotides: TGTGCCAGCAGCAACCGTCACCTATACACCGGGGAGCTGTTTTTT.

This rearrangement joins TRBV11-2 to TRBJ2-7; no definite D call. The V end was cut by 1 base, the J end by 3 bases, with 10 bases between. The length of the CDR3 is 14 residues. Germline loops: CDR1 SGHAT, CDR2 FQNNGV. The CDR3: CASSLGIAGYEQYV. CDR3 DNA sequence: TGTGCCAGCAGCTTAGGTATAGCCGGCTACGAGCAGTACGTC.

V is TRBV12-5 and J is TRBJ2-3, with a tentative D call TRBD1 (6 bases). The CDR3 spans 14 residues. The germline V and J ends were trimmed by 6 bases and 0 bases, with 10 bases remaining between them. Per germline, CDR1 LGHNT and CDR2 FRNRAP. The CDR3 DNA reads as TGTGCTAGTGGAACAGGGTCTAGCACAGATACGCAGTATTTT. Protein: CASGTGSSTDTQYF.

V gene TRBV6-2 or TRBV6-3 combines with J gene TRBJ2-1; 8 positions agree with TRBD1. The CDR3 runs 17 residues. V gave up 4 bases and J gave up 1 base; unmatched junction bases: 9. From germline, CDR1 is MNHEY and CDR2 SVGEGT. CDR3 sequence reads: CASSSNLGQASYNEQFF. In DNA form, the CDR3 reads TGTGCCAGCAGTTCCAACCTGGGACAGGCTTCCTACAATGAGCAGTTCTTC.

The rearrangement links TRBV30 to TRBJ2-2, with D possibly being TRBD1 (6 bases). Trimming stripped 4 bases from V and 7 bases from J, with 22 bases between. Germline V gene sequence: CDR1 GTSNPN, CDR2 SVGIG (reference sequence). The CDR3 runs to 16 residues. The CDR3 DNA follows: TGTGCCTGGAAGATGGAACAGGGAAGTTGGGGCGGGGAGCTGTTTTTT. Protein sequence: CAWKMEQGSWGGELFF.

This clone occurred a few times. The rearrangement uses TRBV9 and TRBJ2-1; D may be TRBD2 (6 bases). This CDR3 region has 16 residues. V was clipped by 3 bases and J by 8 bases, with 21 bases between them. Per germline, CDR1 SGDLS and CDR2 YYNGEE. CDR3 coding DNA: TGTGCCAGCAGCGAGAGGGTGACGGGGGTACAGGATGAGCAGTTCTTC. Its protein product is CASSERVTGVQDEQFF. The full variable domain, in which reference TRBV9 and TRBJ2-1 provide the parts outside the CDR3, is DSGVTQTPKHLITATGQRVTLRCSPRSGDLSVYWYQQSLDQGLQFLIQYYNGEERAKGNILERFSAQQFPDLHSELNLSSLELGDSALYFCASSERVTGVQDEQFFGPGTRLTVL.

The chain links TRBV4-3 to TRBJ1-4; D not resolved. The germline V gene encodes CDR1 LGHNA and CDR2 YSLEER. Trimming pared 1 base from V and 7 bases from J, leaving 13 bases between. CDR3 length: 15 residues. The CDR3 DNA is TGCGCCAGCAGCCAAGTTGTCCGGGAAACTGAAAAACTGTTTTTT. Its translation is CASSQVVRETEKLFF.

The table lists this clone with a count of one. The chain is built from TRBV6-5 and TRBJ1-6, with D possibly being TRBD1 (5 bases). Per the germline V gene, CDR1 is MNHEY and CDR2 is SVGAGI. This CDR3 contains 14 residues. The germline V and J ends were trimmed by 5 bases and 7 bases, with 12 bases remaining between them. CDR3 sequence: CASSTGPRNSPLHF. CDR3 DNA sequence: TGTGCCAGCAGTACAGGACCTCGAAATTCACCCCTCCACTTT.

The V call is TRBV5-1, the J call TRBJ2-2; D is uncertain. The germline CDR1 and CDR2 sequences are SGHRS and YFSETQ. Trimming left V 2 bases short and J 0 bases short, with 11 bases between. The CDR3 is 16 amino acids. In DNA form, the CDR3 reads TGCGCCAGCAGCTTAAATCGACAAGCGAACACCGGGGAGCTGTTTTTT. It specifies CASSLNRQANTGELFF. The full variable domain, its missing parts supplied by reference TRBV5-1 and TRBJ2-2, is KAGVTQTPRYLIKTRGQQVTLSCSPISGHRSVSWYQQTPGQGLQFLFEYFSETQRNKGNFPGRFSGRQFSNSRSEMNVSTLELGDSALYLCASSLNRQANTGELFFGEGSRLTVL.

This rearrangement joins TRBV7-2 to TRBJ2-1; 7 positions agree with TRBD2. This CDR3 region has 14 residues. J gave up 7 bases and V 2 bases, and 5 bases lay outside the gene matches. CDR1 is SGHTA and CDR2 is FQGNSA in the germline V gene. The chain's CDR3 is CASSLWGGSNEQFF. The DNA for the CDR3 is TGTGCCAGCAGCTTATGGGGCGGGAGTAATGAGCAGTTCTTC.

The chain uses TRBV7-9 and TRBJ2-1; unclear D gene. Looked up from germline, CDR1 is SEHNR and CDR2 is FQNEAQ (reference sequence). The CDR3 is 16 amino acids. Trimming left V 2 bases short and J 0 bases short, with 11 bases between. CDR3 coding DNA: TGTGCCAGCAGCTTAACTCGCGGAAGCTCCTACAATGAGCAGTTCTTC. It is translated as CASSLTRGSSYNEQFF.

Only one count was recorded for this clone. This chain joins TRBV4-3 and TRBJ1-3; 10 bases map to TRBD1. Germline V gene lookup returns CDR1 LGHNA and CDR2 YSLEER. J gave up 2 bases and V 5 bases, and 3 bases lay outside the gene matches. There are 15 residues in the CDR3. The CDR3 nucleotides read TGCGCCAGCAGCAAAGGGACAGGGGCTGGAAACACCATATATTTT. This gives the protein CASSKGTGAGNTIYF.

The V call is TRBV7-9, the J call TRBJ2-5, with 7 nucleotides matching TRBD1. V trimming: 1 base; J trimming: 7 bases; junction bases outside the gene matches: 0. The CDR3 is made up of 12 amino acids. Looked up from germline, CDR1 is SEHNR and CDR2 is FQNEAQ (reference sequence). The CDR3 DNA follows: TGTGCCAGCAGCTTAGGGACAGGGACCCAGTACTTC. Protein: CASSLGTGTQYF.

This clone showed up just once. The J gene is TRBJ1-6, the V gene TRBV30; 8 nucleotides line up with TRBD1. Trimming at V came to 5 bases and at J to 7 bases, leaving 4 bases not matched to a gene. Germline lookup yields CDR1 GTSNPN and CDR2 SVGIG (reference sequence). The CDR3 length is 13 residues. CDR3 nucleotides: TGTGCCTGGGACAGGGGAGGGAATTCACCCCTCCACTTT. This sequence encodes CAWDRGGNSPLHF.

This clone was seen a few times. The genes are TRBV21-1 and TRBJ2-7; TRBD2 is taken as the D call from the table, unchecked against the DNA. TRBV21-1 has pseudogene status. The CDR3 has 14 amino acids. CDR3 amino acids: CASSKSLEFSEQYV. The CDR3 nucleotides read TGTGCCAGCAGCAAATCCCTAGAATTTAGCGAGCAGTACGTC.

The table lists this clone with a count of one. J is TRBJ2-1 and V is TRBV11-3; possible D gene TRBD1, 6 bases. The CDR3 totals 15 residues. Trimming took off 1 base at V and 1 base at J, with 8 bases between the two ends. Germline CDR1 and CDR2: SGHNT and YENEEA. The CDR3 bases are TGTGCCAGCAGCTTAGGGACAGAGTCCTACAATGAGCAGTTCTTC. Amino acids: CASSLGTESYNEQFF. Full variable domain (missing parts from reference TRBV11-3 and TRBJ2-1): EAGVVQSPRYKIIEKKQPVAFWCNPISGHNTLYWYLQNLGQGPELLIRYENEEAVDDSQLPKDRFSAERLKGVDSTLKIQPAELGDSAVYLCASSLGTESYNEQFFGPGTRLTVL.

This clone showed up just once. The J gene is TRBJ2-7, the V gene TRBV25-1; D not certain. CDR1 MGHDK and CDR2 SYGVNS come from the germline V gene. CDR3 length: 18 residues. The V end lost 2 bases, the J end lost 0 bases, and 20 bases lay between the germline ends. CDR3: CASSEPPPHRGASYEQYF. DNA of the CDR3: TGTGCCAGCAGTGAACCCCCCCCGCACCGAGGCGCCTCCTACGAGCAGTACTTC.

The chain employs TRBV3-1 (or the pseudogene TRBV3-2) and TRBJ1-3; tentative D call: TRBD1 (5 bases). Trimming took 1 base from V and 5 from J, leaving 18 bases between them. CDR3 length: 17 amino acids. Germline values: CDR1 LGHDT, CDR2 YNNKEL (reference sequence). CDR3 sequence: CASSQAASAGPRNTIYF. The CDR3, as DNA: TGTGCCAGCAGCCAAGCGGCCAGCGCGGGGCCACGAAACACCATATATTTT.